The clone carrying this T cell receptor beta chain was counted a single time. The CDR3 contains 15 residues. The germline CDR1 and CDR2 sequences are MRHNA and SNTAGT. The V end was cut by 6 bases, the J end by 4 bases, with 13 bases between. The entry originates in a study of T cell responses to AZD1222 COVID-19 vaccine. Method: immunoSEQ multiplex PCR; TCRdb's copy keeps in-frame clones and lacks some. The sample has 120,000 to 150,000 clones; 80% to 95% are singletons. The V call is TRBV6-4, the J call TRBJ2-6; weak D call: TRBD2 (5 bases). The clonotype originates from an adult in good health. The sequencing here drew on peripheral blood, taken on day 0 of MenACWY control vaccination. The CDR3 protein is CASRAEGYGANVLTF. The CDR3 DNA reads as TGTGCCAGCAGAGCTGAGGGTTACGGGGCCAACGTCCTGACTTTC.